This T cell receptor (beta chain) was recovered during a study of T-cell memory formation after mild COVID-19 (dated by TCRdb to the early 2020s). For the study in its entirety: Most TCR sequence clusters were specific to one of the two donors. Longitudinal TCRalpha and TCRbeta repertoire sequencing tracked T-cell clones expanding and contracting after mild COVID-19 in a couple of donors. The cohort comprised two young, previously healthy adult volunteers, one female and one male. What the authors observed across the whole study: Contracting CD4+ clones were located mainly in the CM and EM memory subsets, whereas CD8+ clones were found to be enriched in EMRA. The study covered only a couple of mild cases, and larger cohorts including severe cases with pre-infection samples were considered necessary. Clones that contracted from day 15 to 85 showed balanced CD4/CD8 phenotypes, whereas a second wave of clones that expanded from day 15 to 37 leaned towards CD4+. The detection of some responding clones in pre-infection memory suggests that pre-existing cross-reactive memory T cells joined the SARS-CoV-2 response. Whether the second-wave clones peaking on day 37 were SARS-CoV-2 specific was not confirmed.

As concerns this clonotype: No cognate antigen has been identified for it. There are no base qualities to consult, and no much larger clone falls within one base.

These reads were obtained on an Illumina NovaSeq 6000. Using 5'RACE with constant-segment primers, TCRalpha and TCRbeta cDNA libraries were constructed, with sample barcodes and unique molecular identifiers added in the process. RNA was extracted from every sample with Trizol reagent. Libraries were amplified in two PCR steps, with a second sample barcode and Illumina TruSeq adapters added in the second step. Sequencing of libraries was performed on an Illumina NovaSeq with 2 x 150 bp paired-end reads. In the authors' own workflow: Reads were demultiplexed and collapsed into UMI-guided consensus sequences with migec v1.2.7. Using mixcr v2.1.11, UMI consensuses were aligned to TRA and TRB V and J templates and then assembled into clonotypes. A clonotype was counted as expanded or contracted only when both edgeR and NoisET called the clonotype significant, with the noise models trained on biological replicates. edgeR calls used a false discovery rate-adjusted p below 0.01 and a log2 fold-change threshold of 1. As an exploratory analysis of dynamics, PCA with hierarchical clustering was applied to max-normalized trajectories of the 1000 most abundant clonotypes. Each responding clone was given a CD4 or CD8 phenotype based on the CD4+ and CD8+ repertoires, which had been sequenced separately. TCRdb ran its own pipeline on the public reads, namely fastp trimming at Q25 and MiXCR clone calling, and kept in-frame beta chains. Records with the same CDR3 protein are collapsed into one entry carrying the most frequent genes and DNA. TCRdb's processing, not the authors' own work, is the source of the V and J calls. The sample yields roughly 250,000 distinct CDR3 sequences; approximately 16% were counted once. In total, the top ten clones hold approximately 3.5% of the sample.

PBMCs were isolated by Ficoll-Paque density gradient centrifugation. V gives up 7 bases and J gives up 1 base, and the segment between their germline ends measures 10 bases. From the cysteine up to the phenylalanine, the CDR3 has a length of 13 residues. Only the CDR3 DNA is retained, 39 bases long and in frame from the first base. As encoded in the germline V gene, CDR1 is ENHRY while CDR2 is SYGVKD. This receptor was identified in a man aged 18 to 29 who had mild COVID-19 (a few samples of this study predate the infection). The sample titles of this study are shuffled in the database, so cell type and time point are left out; the donor was told from shared clones. Sequencing was carried out using PBMCs or a T cell subset sorted from them (not recorded which). This sequence uses TRBV10-3 and TRBJ1-1; confidence is insufficient to name the D gene. The nucleotide sequence reads TGTGCCATCAACCCCGGCAGGAACACTGAAGCTTTCTTT. Protein translation: CAINPGRNTEAFF.